These T cell receptor beta chains were read from a single sample in a study of blood T cells in healthy people across ages. TCRdb reprocessed the 5' RACE reads via MiXCR and lists one record per CDR3 protein. This table has about 1.8 million distinct CDR3 sequences, about 49% appearing once. Material: blood. Every receptor here comes from a woman aged 40 to 55 in good health. CDR3s include the opening cysteine and the closing phenylalanine or tryptophan. A D gene is named only where the DNA matches it firmly. The size of a clone is reported for some rows only, either as once, few or many, or as a class for expanded clones.

J: TRBJ2-5; D: TRBD2; size: few; V: TRBV5-1; length: 17; CDR3: CASSLGLAGPGQETQYF; DNA: TGCGCCAGCAGCTTAGGACTAGCGGGGCCGGGGCAAGAGACCCAGTACTTC
J: TRBJ2-1; D: TRBD2; size: NA; V: TRBV20-1; length: 18; CDR3: CSARPVQRGVTHIYEQFF; DNA: TGCAGTGCTCGACCGGTACAGCGGGGGGTTACACATATATATGAGCAGTTCTTC
J: TRBJ1-2; D: TRBD1; size: NA; V: TRBV7-2; length: 13; CDR3: CASSLDRDSGYTF; DNA: TGTGCCAGCAGCTTAGACAGGGACAGTGGCTACACCTTC
J: TRBJ1-2; D: NA; size: many; V: TRBV25-1; length: 11; CDR3: CASSEGGGYTF; DNA: TGTGCCAGCAGTGAGGGGGGCGGCTACACCTTC
J: TRBJ2-5; D: NA; size: NA; V: TRBV20-1; length: 13; CDR3: CSAIQGLEETQYF; DNA: TGCAGTGCTATACAGGGATTAGAAGAGACCCAGTACTTC
J: TRBJ1-1; D: TRBD1; size: NA; V: TRBV25-1; length: 16; CDR3: CASSEYWDRGSTEAFF; DNA: TGTGCCAGCAGTGAATACTGGGACAGGGGTTCCACTGAAGCTTTCTTT
J: TRBJ2-6; D: NA; size: NA; V: TRBV6-2/TRBV6-3; length: 16; CDR3: CASRSTGPSGANVLTF; DNA: TGTGCCAGCAGATCCACCGGCCCATCTGGGGCCAACGTCCTGACTTTC
J: TRBJ1-5; D: TRBD1; size: NA; V: TRBV12-3/TRBV12-4; length: 14; CDR3: CASRQQGLGQPQHF; DNA: TGTGCCAGCAGACAACAGGGGTTAGGTCAGCCCCAGCATTTT
J: TRBJ2-5; D: NA; size: NA; V: TRBV3-1; length: 15; CDR3: CASSQDQARTDEQYF; DNA: TGTGCCAGCAGCCAAGATCAAGCCAGAACGGATGAGCAGTACTTC
J: TRBJ2-5; D: TRBD2; size: few; V: TRBV4-3; length: 18; CDR3: CASSQDLLAGGRQETQYF; DNA: TGCGCCAGCAGCCAAGATCTCCTAGCGGGGGGAAGGCAAGAGACCCAGTACTTC
J: TRBJ2-1; D: TRBD2; size: NA; V: TRBV11-1; length: 19; CDR3: CASSLTRGGQWNIYNEQFF; DNA: TGTGCCAGCAGCTTAACGCGGGGGGGACAGTGGAATATCTACAATGAGCAGTTCTTC
J: TRBJ2-2; D: NA; size: NA; V: TRBV5-1; length: 14; CDR3: CASSGGRNTGELFF; DNA: TGCGCCAGCAGCGGAGGCCGGAACACCGGGGAGCTGTTTTTT
J: TRBJ1-6; D: NA; size: few; V: TRBV4-3; length: 14; CDR3: CASSQVQHNSPLHF; DNA: TGCGCCAGCAGCCAAGTACAGCATAATTCACCCCTCCACTTT
J: TRBJ1-4; D: NA; size: NA; V: TRBV7-2; length: 16; CDR3: CASSFLQTDLNEKLFF; DNA: TGTGCCAGCAGCTTCCTCCAGACAGACCTAAATGAAAAACTGTTTTTT
J: TRBJ2-1; D: NA; size: few; V: TRBV20-1; length: 11; CDR3: CSATGYNEQFF; DNA: TGCAGTGCTACCGGTTACAATGAGCAGTTCTTC
J: TRBJ2-7; D: NA; size: many; V: TRBV29-1; length: 13; CDR3: CSASTEYPYEQYF; DNA: TGCAGCGCATCGACGGAGTACCCCTACGAGCAGTACTTC
J: TRBJ2-1; D: NA; size: few; V: TRBV12-3/TRBV12-4; length: 15; CDR3: CASAKGAFTYNEQFF; DNA: TGTGCCAGCGCAAAAGGCGCGTTCACCTACAATGAGCAGTTCTTC
J: TRBJ2-7; D: NA; size: few; V: TRBV2; length: 12; CDR3: CASSESIYEQYF; DNA: TGTGCCAGCAGTGAATCGATCTACGAGCAGTACTTC
J: TRBJ1-1; D: NA; size: once; V: TRBV9; length: 15; CDR3: CASSPPGGAKLGAFF; DNA: TGTGCCAGCAGCCCCCCGGGGGGGGCCAAGTTAGGAGCTTTCTTT
J: TRBJ2-3; D: NA; size: NA; V: TRBV7-2; length: 13; CDR3: CASIRGWADTQYF; DNA: TGTGCCAGCATCAGGGGTTGGGCAGATACGCAGTATTTT
J: TRBJ2-3; D: TRBD2; size: NA; V: TRBV5-1; length: 17; CDR3: CASSSGLAGGLPDTQYF; DNA: TGCGCCAGCAGCTCGGGACTAGCGGGGGGGCTTCCAGATACGCAGTATTTT
J: TRBJ2-5; D: NA; size: NA; V: TRBV7-9; length: 16; CDR3: CASSLVRGRYQETQYF; DNA: TGTGCCAGCAGCTTAGTCCGGGGCCGGTACCAAGAGACCCAGTACTTC
J: TRBJ2-1; D: NA; size: NA; V: TRBV25-1; length: 14; CDR3: CASKGGAPYNEQFF; DNA: TGTGCCAGCAAAGGCGGGGCACCTTACAATGAGCAGTTCTTC
J: TRBJ2-4; D: TRBD2; size: NA; V: TRBV12-3/TRBV12-4; length: 15; CDR3: CASSPGTSGENIQYF; DNA: TGTGCCAGCAGTCCCGGGACTAGCGGGGAAAACATTCAGTACTTC
J: TRBJ2-7; D: NA; size: NA; V: TRBV4-2; length: 17; CDR3: CASSQDQSGVVSYEQYF; DNA: TGTGCCAGCAGCCAAGATCAATCAGGGGTGGTCTCCTACGAGCAGTACTTC
J: TRBJ2-3; D: TRBD2; size: NA; V: TRBV7-9; length: 16; CDR3: CASSPRLAGQRGTKYF; DNA: TGTGCCAGCAGCCCCCGACTAGCGGGGCAGCGAGGGACGAAGTATTTT
J: TRBJ2-7; D: NA; size: few; V: TRBV15; length: 12; CDR3: CATSGQLDEQYF; DNA: TGTGCCACCTCGGGACAATTAGACGAGCAGTACTTC
J: TRBJ2-3; D: TRBD2; size: few; V: TRBV20-1; length: 16; CDR3: CSATSGRGGFRDTQYF; DNA: TGCAGTGCTACCTCAGGGCGGGGGGGATTCAGGGATACGCAGTATTTT
J: TRBJ1-6; D: TRBD1; size: NA; V: TRBV14; length: 16; CDR3: CASSQVTGAYNSPLHF; DNA: TGTGCCAGCAGCCAAGTAACAGGGGCTTATAATTCACCCCTCCACTTT
J: TRBJ2-5; D: NA; size: once; V: TRBV20-1; length: 15; CDR3: CSARAPGLAQETQYF; DNA: TGTAGTGCTAGAGCCCCGGGACTGGCACAAGAGACCCAGTACTTC
J: TRBJ1-2; D: TRBD1; size: few; V: TRBV4-2; length: 14; CDR3: CAARGAETNYGYTF; DNA: TGTGCCGCCAGGGGGGCAGAAACTAACTATGGCTACACCTTC
J: TRBJ2-3; D: NA; size: few; V: TRBV20-1; length: 16; CDR3: CSVKGHLNAFADTQYF; DNA: TGCAGTGTCAAGGGCCACTTAAACGCCTTCGCAGATACGCAGTATTTT
J: TRBJ2-7; D: TRBD1; size: few; V: TRBV10-3; length: 15; CDR3: CAISERGRGRYEQYF; DNA: TGTGCCATCAGTGAAAGGGGCAGGGGGCGGTACGAGCAGTACTTC
J: TRBJ2-1; D: TRBD2; size: NA; V: TRBV3-1; length: 16; CDR3: CASSQGLAGAYNEQFF; DNA: TGTGCCAGCAGCCAAGGGCTAGCGGGGGCCTACAATGAGCAGTTCTTC
J: TRBJ1-5; D: NA; size: few; V: TRBV29-1; length: 12; CDR3: CSAGTDNQPQHF; DNA: TGCAGCGCAGGGACCGATAATCAGCCCCAGCATTTT
J: TRBJ2-5; D: TRBD2; size: NA; V: TRBV28; length: 15; CDR3: CASGTQGGREETQYF; DNA: TGTGCCAGCGGAACCCAGGGTGGGCGGGAGGAGACCCAGTACTTC
J: TRBJ2-5; D: NA; size: NA; V: TRBV6-6; length: 12; CDR3: CASSPSVATQYF; DNA: TGTGCCAGCAGTCCCTCCGTTGCGACCCAGTACTTC